The 12 T cell receptor beta chains in this list originate from one sample, sequenced in a study of T-cell reconstitution after alpha-beta-depleted transplantation in children. Construction of the TCRbeta library involved unique molecular identifiers. One entry per CDR3 protein results from TCRdb running MiXCR on the PCR reads. The sample lists about 340,000 distinct CDR3 sequences, around a tenth occurring once. The material was PBMCs from the stem cell graft donor, obtained from the stem cell graft. These receptors all stem from a human donor who donated a stem cell graft to a child with acute lymphoblastic leukemia.

The chain has TRBV9 and TRBJ1-1, with D perhaps matching TRBD1 (6 bases). Deletions cut 1 base from V and 6 bases from J, with 13 bases between. Looked up from germline, CDR1 is SGDLS and CDR2 is YYNGEE. There are 14 residues in the CDR3. The CDR3 region has the DNA TGTGCCAGCAGCGTAAGTACAGGGATCGCTGAAGCTTTCTTT. This sequence encodes CASSVSTGIAEAFF.

Only a few counts were recorded for this clonotype. V usage is TRBV20-1 and J usage is TRBJ1-6, with D unclear. Germline CDR1 and CDR2: DFQATT and SNEGSKA (reference sequence). The CDR3 is made up of 13 amino acids. Trimming stripped 5 bases from V and 8 bases from J, with 13 bases between. CDR3 coding DNA: TGCAGTGCTGGAGGGCGCAGAGATTCACCCCTCCACTTT. This translates into CSAGGRRDSPLHF.

This clonotype has a count of ten or more. The chain recombines TRBV20-1 with TRBJ2-7, with D perhaps TRBD1 or TRBD2 (5 bases each). The CDR3 contains 12 residues. Looked up from germline, CDR1 is DFQATT and CDR2 is SNEGSKA (reference sequence). Trimming shortened V by 1 base and J by 3 bases, and 7 bases separated the two germline ends. CDR3 DNA sequence: TGCAGTGCTAGAGTGGGGGACTACGAGCAGTACTTC. Translated, it gives CSARVGDYEQYF.

The V call is TRBV5-1, the J call TRBJ2-1; D gene uncertain. In germline, CDR1 is SGHRS, CDR2 YFSETQ. This CDR3 spans 13 amino acids. V was pared by 3 bases and J by 6 bases, with 10 bases between. CDR3 sequence reads: CASSSTMGNEQFF. The CDR3 DNA reads as TGCGCCAGCAGCTCTACTATGGGCAATGAGCAGTTCTTC.

The chain joins TRBV7-2 to TRBJ2-7; weak D call: TRBD1 (6 bases). CDR3 size: 12 residues. CDR1 SGHTA and CDR2 FQGNSA come from the germline V gene. V lost 5 bases and J 6 bases, leaving 11 bases between the germline ends. This chain's CDR3 is CASSKSRGEQYF. CDR3 coding DNA: TGTGCCAGCAGCAAGAGCAGGGGCGAGCAGTACTTC. Looking up the rest from reference TRBV7-2 and TRBJ2-7 gives the full variable domain: GAGVSQSPSNKVTEKGKDVELRCDPISGHTALYWYRQSLGQGLEFLIYFQGNSAPDKSGLPSDRFSAERTGGSVSTLTIQRTQQEDSAVYLCASSKSRGEQYFGPGTRLTVT.

This clonotype was detected a few times. The chain employs TRBV18 and TRBJ1-1; D not resolved. This CDR3 spans 14 amino acids. CDR1 is KGHSH and CDR2 is LQKENI in the germline V gene. V lost 3 bases to trimming and J lost 2 bases, with 10 bases between them. CDR3 region: CASSPKELNTEAFF. For the CDR3, the DNA is TGTGCCAGCTCACCGAAGGAACTAAACACTGAAGCTTTCTTT.

This clonotype was picked up many times. The chain joins TRBV27 to TRBJ2-7; no definite D call. This CDR3 has 13 residues. In germline, CDR1 is MNHEY, CDR2 SMNVEV (reference sequence). Trimming stripped 3 bases from V and 2 bases from J, with 8 bases between. CDR3 coding DNA: TGTGCCAGCAGTTTTCTGGGTACCTACGAGCAGTACTTC. It encodes CASSFLGTYEQYF.

This clonotype was detected only a few times. The V and J genes are TRBV3-1 and TRBJ2-7; weak D call: TRBD1 (6 bases). V was pared by 5 bases and J by 6 bases, with 14 bases between. The CDR3 loop spans 13 amino acids. Germline lookup yields CDR1 LGHDT and CDR2 YNNKEL (reference sequence). For the CDR3, the DNA is TGTGCCAGCAGCGACGGGACACCCTTCGAGCAGTACTTC. This codes for CASSDGTPFEQYF.

A few counts support this clonotype. This sequence joins TRBV6-1 and TRBJ2-7, with D perhaps being TRBD1 or TRBD2 (7 bases each). The V end was cut by 5 bases, the J end by 1 base, with 15 bases between. Germline loops: CDR1 MNHNS, CDR2 SASEGT. The CDR3 totals 15 residues. The DNA for the CDR3 is TGTGCCAGCAGTACAGGGGAGGGTCCGTCCTACGAGCAGTACTTC. Protein: CASSTGEGPSYEQYF.

This clonotype was seen a few times. CDR3 protein: CASSSKREGSYEQYF. In DNA form, the CDR3 reads TGTGCCAGCAGCTCTAAGCGGGAGGGCTCCTACGAGCAGTACTTC. This chain connects TRBV7-2 to TRBJ2-7; TRBD2 matches 10 bases. From germline, CDR1 is SGHTA and CDR2 FQGNSA. Trimming cost V 4 bases and J 0 bases; bases outside gene matches: 3. CDR3 length: 15 residues.

At least ten counts were recorded for this clonotype. This CDR3 reads CSVQADTQYF. Here the CDR3 DNA reads TGCAGCGTGCAAGCAGATACGCAGTATTTT. The J gene is TRBJ2-3, the V gene TRBV29-1; D is ambiguous. Germline CDR1 reads SQVTM; CDR2 reads ANQGSEA. The CDR3 totals 10 residues. Trimming cost V 6 bases and J 4 bases, with 5 bases left between them.

This clonotype was picked up a small number of times. One end of the junction varies from germline; a read error may be responsible. This sequence joins TRBV2 and TRBJ2-5; 12 positions match TRBD2. The CDR3 is 15 amino acids. CDR1 SNHLY and CDR2 FYNNEI come from the germline V gene. CDR3 in DNA: TGTGCCAGTACGTGGACTAGCGGGGCCCAAGGGACCCAGTACTTC. This translates into CASTWTSGAQGTQYF.